A single sample gave rise to the 15 T cell receptor beta chains below, sequenced in a study of shared clonotypes between healthy human individuals. Measured with immunoSEQ multiplex PCR; TCRdb has only the in-frame clones, and not every one. The sample records about 2.1 million clones, roughly 91% being singletons. As defined, naive CD8 cells were CD45RO-negative and positively selected for CCR7, with terminally differentiated effector memory CD45RA+ cells excluded. The sequencing sample was made of naive CD8+ T cells from PBMCs. The receptor source for this set is a man aged 18 to 29 in good health. Some clones in this sample may be carry-over from other donors' samples.

As concerns this clone: The same CDR3 also results from other DNA sequences found in this sample. The chain couples TRBV9 to TRBJ2-6; D gene unclear. CDR1 and CDR2 (germline): SGDLS, YYNGEE. Deletions cut 3 bases from V and 0 bases from J, with 10 bases between. This CDR3 has 16 residues. In nucleotides, the CDR3 is TGTGCCAGCAGCGCCAATAGGTACTCTGGGGCCAACGTCCTGACTTTC. The encoded protein is CASSANRYSGANVLTF. The full variable domain, rest sourced from reference TRBV9 and TRBJ2-6, is DSGVTQTPKHLITATGQRVTLRCSPRSGDLSVYWYQQSLDQGLQFLIQYYNGEERAKGNILERFSAQQFPDLHSELNLSSLELGDSALYFCASSANRYSGANVLTFGAGSRLTVL.

Notes on this clone: This same CDR3 is encoded by further DNA sequences in the sample. The V call is TRBV6-6, the J call TRBJ1-1, with 7 bases aligning to TRBD1. Germline values: CDR1 MNHNY, CDR2 SVGAGI (reference sequence). The J segment lost 0 bases and the V segment lost 5 bases, leaving 3 bases of the junction unmatched. The CDR3 runs to 14 residues. CDR3 region: CASSPTGMNTEAFF. The CDR3 DNA is TGTGCCAGCAGTCCGACAGGGATGAACACTGAAGCTTTCTTT.

The V gene is TRBV28, the J gene TRBJ2-1, with D tentatively TRBD2 (5 bases). The CDR3 consists of 15 residues. The V end lost 2 bases, the J end lost 5 bases, and 13 bases lay between the germline ends. The germline gives CDR1 MDHEN, CDR2 SYDVKM. The CDR3 region is CASSLTGGGNNEQFF. The CDR3 nucleotides read TGTGCCAGCAGTTTAACTGGCGGAGGTAACAATGAGCAGTTCTTC.

The rearrangement uses TRBV11-2 and TRBJ1-2, with D perhaps matching TRBD1 (6 bases). The CDR3 is made up of 17 amino acids. CDR1 SGHAT and CDR2 FQNNGV come from the germline V gene. Between the trimmed V and J ends, which lost 6 bases and 1 base, there was a span of 21 bases. CDR3 loop: CASSHIGQSFLNYGYTF. For the CDR3, the DNA is TGTGCCAGCAGTCACATAGGACAGAGTTTTCTTAACTATGGCTACACCTTC.

On this clone itself: The same CDR3 also results from other DNA sequences found in this sample. The chain is built from TRBV9 and TRBJ2-3; tentative D call: TRBD1 (6 bases). V gave up 2 bases and J gave up 4 bases, with 8 bases separating them. The CDR3 runs to 13 residues. Germline CDR1 is SGDLS and CDR2 is YYNGEE. The CDR3: CASSVGGPDTQYF. DNA of the CDR3: TGTGCCAGCAGCGTTGGGGGCCCAGATACGCAGTATTTT.

The J gene is TRBJ2-3, the V gene TRBV18; D ambiguous. Trimming removed 1 base from V and 1 base from J, with 18 bases in between. Germline CDR1 reads KGHSH; CDR2 reads LQKENI. This CDR3 has 18 residues. The chain's CDR3 is CASSPRGQVHPGTDTQYF. The DNA for the CDR3 is TGTGCCAGCTCACCACGAGGCCAGGTCCACCCGGGCACAGATACGCAGTATTTT.

The gene calls are TRBV27 and TRBJ2-3; D is ambiguous. The CDR3 sequence is 14 residues long. Germline V lookup: CDR1 MNHEY, CDR2 SMNVEV (reference sequence). Trimming shortened V by 2 bases and J by 8 bases, and 14 bases separated the two germline ends. The CDR3 nucleotides are TGTGCCAGCAGTTTAGTGTCGTCTCGCCCTACGCAGTATTTT. Its translation: CASSLVSSRPTQYF.

This chain links TRBV14 with TRBJ2-7, with 7 bases that match TRBD2. This CDR3 contains 14 residues. J lost 3 bases, V lost 3 bases, and 5 bases had no gene match. CDR1 and CDR2 (germline): SGHDN, FVKESK. This CDR3 reads CASSHRGGLYEQYF. CDR3 DNA: TGTGCCAGCAGCCACCGGGGAGGGCTCTACGAGCAGTACTTC.

This rearrangement joins TRBV14 to TRBJ2-3; 8 positions match TRBD1. CDR1 SGHDN and CDR2 FVKESK come from the germline V gene. This CDR3 region has 14 residues. V was clipped by 2 bases and J by 6 bases; unmatched bases: 4. CDR3 nucleotide sequence: TGTGCCAGCAGCCAACGGACAGGGTGGGATACGCAGTATTTT. Protein sequence: CASSQRTGWDTQYF.

This clone was found once. This chain uses TRBV4-1 with TRBJ2-5; weak D call: TRBD2 (6 bases). The germline V and J ends were trimmed by 0 bases and 5 bases, with 10 bases remaining between them. The germline V gene encodes CDR1 MGHRA and CDR2 YSYEKL. CDR3 length: 14 amino acids. The CDR3 is CASSQDRREETQYF. CDR3 sequence (DNA): TGCGCCAGCAGCCAAGATCGGAGGGAGGAGACCCAGTACTTC.

V is TRBV27 and J is TRBJ2-1; no clear D gene. Germline V gives CDR1 MNHEY, CDR2 SMNVEV (reference sequence). V shed 2 bases and J shed 8 bases, with 13 bases lying between them. The CDR3 covers 14 residues. The CDR3 spells CASSLRLAIHEQFF. The CDR3 DNA sequence: TGTGCCAGCAGTTTACGCCTCGCGATCCATGAGCAGTTCTTC.

V and J are TRBV27 and TRBJ1-2, with D possibly TRBD1 on 6 matching bases. V was cut by 2 bases and J by 4 bases, with 11 bases left in between. This CDR3 comprises 14 residues. Germline V gives CDR1 MNHEY, CDR2 SMNVEV (reference sequence). CDR3 residues: CASSLEPRGYGYTF. CDR3 nucleotides: TGTGCCAGCAGTTTAGAGCCCAGGGGCTATGGCTACACCTTC.

This clone came up a few times. The chain recombines TRBV11-2 with TRBJ1-1, with 7 bases identical to TRBD1. The junction had 10 bases not matched to a gene; V was cut back by 2 bases and J by 4 bases. The CDR3 length is 16 residues. From germline, CDR1 is SGHAT and CDR2 FQNNGV. CDR3 sequence (DNA): TGTGCCAGCAGCTTATTGGGGGAGGGGGCGCCCACTGAAGCTTTCTTT. Protein sequence: CASSLLGEGAPTEAFF.

This clone was counted a single time. Distinct nucleotide sequences in the sample also encode this CDR3. The chain couples TRBV25-1 to TRBJ1-3; D perhaps matches TRBD1 (5 bases). Trimming left V 2 bases short and J 1 base short, with 6 bases between. The CDR3 is 14 residues long. Germline values: CDR1 MGHDK, CDR2 SYGVNS. The CDR3 loop is CASSERGSGNTIYF. In DNA form, the CDR3 reads TGTGCCAGCAGTGAACGGGGGTCTGGAAACACCATATATTTT.

The V gene is TRBV12-5, the J gene TRBJ2-1; no definite D call. V was trimmed by 6 bases and J by 4 bases, leaving 16 bases between them. This CDR3 is built from 15 residues. The germline CDR1 and CDR2 sequences are LGHNT and FRNRAP. This CDR3 reads CASGLPVGQYNEQFF. The CDR3 DNA is TGTGCTAGTGGCCTCCCCGTCGGTCAATACAATGAGCAGTTCTTC.